A single sample is the source of the 5 T cell receptor beta chains below, sequenced in a study of shared clonotypes between healthy human individuals. This table comes from immunoSEQ multiplex PCR, and its TCRdb copy is limited to in-frame clones, with some not included. Of a few million clones in the sample, around 95% were seen once. Material for sequencing was naive CD4+ T cells sorted from blood. The subset is: CD45RA+ positively selected. These receptors originate from a man aged 18 to 30 in good health.

This chain connects TRBV10-3 to TRBJ2-1, with TRBD2 matching over 7 bases. CDR3 length: 16 residues. J gave up 0 bases and V 3 bases, and 5 bases lay outside the gene matches. Germline V gene data show CDR1 as ENHRY and CDR2 as SYGVKD. The CDR3 loop reads CAISDQRDYSYNEQFF. DNA of the CDR3: TGTGCCATCAGTGATCAGAGGGACTACTCCTACAATGAGCAGTTCTTC.

Comment on this clone: Additional DNA sequences in this sample encode the identical CDR3. This chain links TRBV11-2 with TRBJ1-5; tentatively, D is TRBD1 (6 bases). V was pared by 1 base and J by 2 bases, with 6 bases between. Germline CDR1 and CDR2: SGHAT and FQNNGV. CDR3 length equals 14 residues. The CDR3 loop reads CASSLAGGNQPQHF. The CDR3, as DNA: TGTGCCAGCAGCTTAGCAGGGGGCAATCAGCCCCAGCATTTT.

This clone was recorded only once. The chain is built from TRBV11-2 and TRBJ1-1, with D tentatively TRBD1 (5 bases). Germline lookup yields CDR1 SGHAT and CDR2 FQNNGV. Trimming pared 5 bases from V and 1 base from J, leaving 20 bases between. This CDR3 is 17 amino acids long. CDR3 DNA: TGTGCCAGCAGCCACACGGGGGGAAACTCCAGGAACACTGAAGCTTTCTTT. It translates to CASSHTGGNSRNTEAFF.

The genes are TRBV4-1 and TRBJ2-3; weak D call: TRBD2 (7 bases). V was cut by 4 bases and J by 2 bases, with 19 bases left in between. Germline CDR1 MGHRA, CDR2 YSYEKL. The CDR3 is 17 residues long. The chain's CDR3 is CASSPEAPGGPTDTQYF. The CDR3 DNA is TGCGCCAGCAGCCCCGAAGCGCCGGGGGGCCCCACAGATACGCAGTATTTT.

V gene TRBV10-3 combines with J gene TRBJ2-7; 7 bases line up with TRBD1. J was trimmed by 4 bases and V by 2 bases; bases with no gene match: 5. Germline V lookup: CDR1 ENHRY, CDR2 SYGVKD. CDR3 length equals 14 residues. The CDR3: CAISEVTGEYEQYF. The CDR3, as DNA: TGTGCCATCAGTGAGGTAACAGGGGAGTACGAGCAGTACTTC.